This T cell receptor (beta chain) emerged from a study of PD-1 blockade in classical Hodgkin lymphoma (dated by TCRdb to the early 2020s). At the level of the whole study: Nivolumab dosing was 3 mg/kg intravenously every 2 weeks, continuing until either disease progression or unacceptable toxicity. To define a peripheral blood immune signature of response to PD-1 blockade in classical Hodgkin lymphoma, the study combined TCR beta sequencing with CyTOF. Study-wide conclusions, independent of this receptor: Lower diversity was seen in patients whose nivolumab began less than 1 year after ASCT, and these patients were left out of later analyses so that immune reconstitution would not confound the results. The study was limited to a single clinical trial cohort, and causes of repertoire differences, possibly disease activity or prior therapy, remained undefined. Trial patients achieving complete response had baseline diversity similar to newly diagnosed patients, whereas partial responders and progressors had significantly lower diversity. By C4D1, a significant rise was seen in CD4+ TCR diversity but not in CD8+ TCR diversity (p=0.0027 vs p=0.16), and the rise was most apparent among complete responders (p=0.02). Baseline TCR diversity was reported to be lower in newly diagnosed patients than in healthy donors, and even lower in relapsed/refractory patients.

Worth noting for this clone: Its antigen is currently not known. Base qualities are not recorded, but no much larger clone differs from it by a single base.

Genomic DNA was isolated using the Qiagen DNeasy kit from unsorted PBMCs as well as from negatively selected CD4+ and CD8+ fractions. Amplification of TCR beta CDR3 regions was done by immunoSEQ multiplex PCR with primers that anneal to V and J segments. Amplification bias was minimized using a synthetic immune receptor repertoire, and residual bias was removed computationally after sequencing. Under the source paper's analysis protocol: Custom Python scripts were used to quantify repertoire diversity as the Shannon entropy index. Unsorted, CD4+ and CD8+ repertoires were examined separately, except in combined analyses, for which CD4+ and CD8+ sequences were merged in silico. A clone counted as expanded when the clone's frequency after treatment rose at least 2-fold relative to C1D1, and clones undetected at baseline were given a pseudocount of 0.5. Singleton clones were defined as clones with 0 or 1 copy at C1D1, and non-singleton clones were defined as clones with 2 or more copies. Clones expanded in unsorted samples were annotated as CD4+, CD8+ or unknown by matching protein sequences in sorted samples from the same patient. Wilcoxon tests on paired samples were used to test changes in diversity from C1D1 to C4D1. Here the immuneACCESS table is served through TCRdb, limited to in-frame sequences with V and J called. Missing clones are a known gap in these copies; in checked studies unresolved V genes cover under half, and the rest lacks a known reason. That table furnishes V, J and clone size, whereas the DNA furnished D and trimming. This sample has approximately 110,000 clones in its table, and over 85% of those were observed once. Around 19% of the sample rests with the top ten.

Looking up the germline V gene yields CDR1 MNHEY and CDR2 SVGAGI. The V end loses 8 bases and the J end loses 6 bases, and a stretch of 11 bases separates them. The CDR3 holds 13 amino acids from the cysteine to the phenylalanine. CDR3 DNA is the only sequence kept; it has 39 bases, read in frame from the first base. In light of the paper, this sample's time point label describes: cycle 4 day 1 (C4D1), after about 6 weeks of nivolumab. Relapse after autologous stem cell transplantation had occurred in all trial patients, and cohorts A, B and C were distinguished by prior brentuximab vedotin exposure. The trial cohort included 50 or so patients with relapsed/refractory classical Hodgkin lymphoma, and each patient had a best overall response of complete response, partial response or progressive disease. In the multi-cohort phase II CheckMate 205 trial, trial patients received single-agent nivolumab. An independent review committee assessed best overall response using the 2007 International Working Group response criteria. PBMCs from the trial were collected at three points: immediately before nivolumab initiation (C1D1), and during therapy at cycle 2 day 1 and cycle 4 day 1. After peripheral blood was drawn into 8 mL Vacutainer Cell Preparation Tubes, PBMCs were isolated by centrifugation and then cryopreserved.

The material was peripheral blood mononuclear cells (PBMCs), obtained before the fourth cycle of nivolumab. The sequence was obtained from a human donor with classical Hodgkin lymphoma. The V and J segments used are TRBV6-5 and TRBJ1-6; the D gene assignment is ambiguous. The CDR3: CASSVLSNSPLHF. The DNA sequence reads TGTGCCAGCTCAGTTTTGTCTAATTCACCCCTCCACTTT.